This entry features one TCR beta chain sequence. The antigen is unknown. The sample belongs to a study of T cells in Graves' hyperthyroidism and ophthalmopathy. Amplification targeted TCR beta CDR3 regions from RNA transcripts. First-round RT-PCR targeting the TCR CDR3 was performed with the HTBI primer set. MiXCR, applied by TCRdb to the multiplex PCR reads, yields one record per CDR3 protein. The data contain roughly 350,000 distinct CDR3 sequences, about 14% of them singletons. Study-level findings and limits: Blood samples included most of the expanded thyroid clonotypes exceeding 0.001.

CDR1 LNHNV and CDR2 YYDKDF come from the germline V gene (reference sequence). The CDR3 is 17 amino acids. Trimming shortened V by 0 bases and J by 6 bases, and 18 bases separated the two germline ends. The sample comprised blood. The chain has TRBV15 and TRBJ1-5; D is undetermined. This TCR was recovered from a woman in her 30s with Graves' ophthalmopathy. CDR3 region: CATSRDRWRGDFQPQHF. The CDR3 nucleotides read TGTGCCACCAGCAGAGATCGGTGGCGCGGAGATTTTCAGCCCCAGCATTTT.